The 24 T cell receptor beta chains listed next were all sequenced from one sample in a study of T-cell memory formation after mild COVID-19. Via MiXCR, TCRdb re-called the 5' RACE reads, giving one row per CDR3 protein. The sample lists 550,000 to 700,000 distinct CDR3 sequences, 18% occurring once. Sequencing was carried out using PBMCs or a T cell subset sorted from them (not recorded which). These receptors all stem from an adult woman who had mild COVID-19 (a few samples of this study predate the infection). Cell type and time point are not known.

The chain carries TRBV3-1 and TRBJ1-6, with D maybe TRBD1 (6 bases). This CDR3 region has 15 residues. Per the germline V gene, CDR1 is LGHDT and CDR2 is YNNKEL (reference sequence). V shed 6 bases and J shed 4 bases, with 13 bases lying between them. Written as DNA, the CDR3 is TGTGCCAGCAGTCCAGGTGGGACATATAATTCACCCCTCCACTTT. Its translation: CASSPGGTYNSPLHF.

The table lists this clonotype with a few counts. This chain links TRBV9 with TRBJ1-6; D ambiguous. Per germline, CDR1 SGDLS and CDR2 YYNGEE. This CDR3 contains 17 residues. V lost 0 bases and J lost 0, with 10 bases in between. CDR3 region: CASSVGGVASYNSPLHF. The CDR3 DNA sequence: TGTGCCAGCAGCGTAGGAGGCGTAGCCTCCTATAATTCACCCCTCCACTTT. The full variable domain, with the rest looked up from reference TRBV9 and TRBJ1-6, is DSGVTQTPKHLITATGQRVTLRCSPRSGDLSVYWYQQSLDQGLQFLIQYYNGEERAKGNILERFSAQQFPDLHSELNLSSLELGDSALYFCASSVGGVASYNSPLHFGNGTRLTVT.

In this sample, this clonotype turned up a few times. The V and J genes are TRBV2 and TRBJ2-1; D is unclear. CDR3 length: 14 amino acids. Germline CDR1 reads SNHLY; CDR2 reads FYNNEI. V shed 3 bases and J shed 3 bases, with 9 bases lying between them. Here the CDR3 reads CASSEPDDYNEQFF. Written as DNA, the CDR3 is TGTGCCAGCAGTGAGCCGGACGACTACAATGAGCAGTTCTTC.

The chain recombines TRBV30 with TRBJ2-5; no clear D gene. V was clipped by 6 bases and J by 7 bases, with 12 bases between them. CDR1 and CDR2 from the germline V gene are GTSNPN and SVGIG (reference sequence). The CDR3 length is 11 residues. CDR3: CACGMFGTQYF. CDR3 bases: TGTGCCTGCGGAATGTTCGGGACCCAGTACTTC.

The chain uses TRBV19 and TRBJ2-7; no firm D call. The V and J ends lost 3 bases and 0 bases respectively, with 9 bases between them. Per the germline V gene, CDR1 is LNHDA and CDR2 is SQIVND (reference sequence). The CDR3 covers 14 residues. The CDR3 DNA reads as TGTGCCAGTAGTATGTACCAGGCCTCCTACGAGCAGTACTTC. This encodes CASSMYQASYEQYF. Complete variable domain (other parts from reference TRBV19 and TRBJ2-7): DGGITQSPKYLFRKEGQNVTLSCEQNLNHDAMYWYRQDPGQGLRLIYYSQIVNDFQKGDIAEGYSVSREKKESFPLTVTSAQKNPTAFYLCASSMYQASYEQYFGPGTRLTVT.

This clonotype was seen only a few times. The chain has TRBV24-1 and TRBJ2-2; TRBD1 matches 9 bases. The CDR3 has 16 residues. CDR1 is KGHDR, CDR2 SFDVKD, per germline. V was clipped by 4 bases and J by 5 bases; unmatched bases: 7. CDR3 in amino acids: CATSDPGTGLTGELFF. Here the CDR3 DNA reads TGTGCCACCAGTGACCCCGGGACAGGGTTGACCGGGGAGCTGTTTTTT.

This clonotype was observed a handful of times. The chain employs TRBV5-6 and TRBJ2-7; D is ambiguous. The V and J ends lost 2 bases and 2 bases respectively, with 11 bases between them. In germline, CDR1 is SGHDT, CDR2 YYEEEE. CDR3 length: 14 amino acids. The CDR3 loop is CASSFPDGTYEQYF. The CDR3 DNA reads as TGTGCCAGCAGCTTCCCGGACGGAACCTACGAGCAGTACTTC.

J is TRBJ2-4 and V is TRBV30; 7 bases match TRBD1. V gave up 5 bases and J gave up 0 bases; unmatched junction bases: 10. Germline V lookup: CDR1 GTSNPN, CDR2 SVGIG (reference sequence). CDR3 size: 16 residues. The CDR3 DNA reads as TGTGCCTGGGTACCCGGGACAGAGATAGCCAAAAACATTCAGTACTTC. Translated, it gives CAWVPGTEIAKNIQYF.

CDR3 coding DNA: TGTGCCAGCAGCTTTCGGCAGGGCGAGACCCAGTACTTC. Amino acid sequence: CASSFRQGETQYF. The V gene is TRBV7-9, the J gene TRBJ2-5; D may be TRBD1 (5 bases). The germline V gene has CDR1 SEHNR and CDR2 FQNEAQ (reference sequence). V lost 3 bases, J lost 5 bases, and 10 bases lay in between. This CDR3 has 13 residues. The variable domain in full, with the rest retrieved from reference TRBV7-9 and TRBJ2-5, is DTGVSQNPRHKITKRGQNVTFRCDPISEHNRLYWYRQTLGQGPEFLTYFQNEAQLEKSRLLSDRFSAERPKGSFSTLEIQRTEQGDSAMYLCASSFRQGETQYFGPGTRLLVL.

The CDR3 nucleotides read TGTGCCAGCAGTTATTCTGGGACAGGGGCTCGCAATGAGCAGTTCTTC. Protein product: CASSYSGTGARNEQFF. This chain uses TRBV6-2 or TRBV6-3 with TRBJ2-1, with TRBD1 identical over 10 bases. Per germline, CDR1 MNHEY and CDR2 SVGEGT. This CDR3 comprises 16 residues. V lost 3 bases, J lost 6 bases, and 8 bases stayed unmatched.

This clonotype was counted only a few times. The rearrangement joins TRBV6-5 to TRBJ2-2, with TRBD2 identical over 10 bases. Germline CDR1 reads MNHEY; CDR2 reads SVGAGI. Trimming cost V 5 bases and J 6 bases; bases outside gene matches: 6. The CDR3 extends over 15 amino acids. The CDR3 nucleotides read TGTGCCAGCAGTATTAGCGGGGGGAGGGCCGGGGAGCTGTTTTTT. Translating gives CASSISGGRAGELFF.

This CDR3 is CASSAPGTGASNIQYF. The CDR3 nucleotides are TGTGCCAGCAGCGCGCCCGGGACAGGGGCCTCAAACATTCAGTACTTC. The V call is TRBV7-8, the J call TRBJ2-4; 10 nucleotides line up with TRBD1. The CDR3 has 16 amino acids. Germline lookup yields CDR1 SGHVS and CDR2 FQNEAQ. V lost 5 bases and J lost 6; bases outside the gene matches: 10.

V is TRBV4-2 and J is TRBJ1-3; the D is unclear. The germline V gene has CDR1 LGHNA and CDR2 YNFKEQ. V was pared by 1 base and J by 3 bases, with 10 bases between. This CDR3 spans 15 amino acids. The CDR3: CASSQATYGGNTIYF. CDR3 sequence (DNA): TGTGCCAGCAGCCAAGCGACGTATGGTGGAAACACCATATATTTT.

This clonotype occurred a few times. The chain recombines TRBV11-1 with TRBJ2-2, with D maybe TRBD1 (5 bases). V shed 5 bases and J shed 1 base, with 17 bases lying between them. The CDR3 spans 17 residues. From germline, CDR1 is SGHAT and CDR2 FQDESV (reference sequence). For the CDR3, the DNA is TGTGCCAGCAGCGATCTCAAGGACACTATGAACACCGGGGAGCTGTTTTTT. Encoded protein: CASSDLKDTMNTGELFF.

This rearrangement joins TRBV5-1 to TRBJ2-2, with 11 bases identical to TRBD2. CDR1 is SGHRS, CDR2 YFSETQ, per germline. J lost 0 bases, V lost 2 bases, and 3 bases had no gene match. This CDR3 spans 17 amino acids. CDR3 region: CASSFSGGASNTGELFF. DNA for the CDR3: TGCGCCAGCAGCTTTAGCGGGGGGGCGTCGAACACCGGGGAGCTGTTTTTT.

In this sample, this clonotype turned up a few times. The CDR3 nucleotides read TGCAGTGCTAGAGAACCGCCCCCCTATGCCCGACTAGCGGGAGGTGCGTACGAGCAGTACTTC. Translated, it gives CSAREPPPYARLAGGAYEQYF. The rearrangement links TRBV20-1 to TRBJ2-7, with 13 bases aligning to TRBD2. V shed 0 bases and J 4 bases; nucleotides not matched to a gene: 21. The CDR3 contains 21 residues. Germline V gene sequence: CDR1 DFQATT, CDR2 SNEGSKA (reference sequence).

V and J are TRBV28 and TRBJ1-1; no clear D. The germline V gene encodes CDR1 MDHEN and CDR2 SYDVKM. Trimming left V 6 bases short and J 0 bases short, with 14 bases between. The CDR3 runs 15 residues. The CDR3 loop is CASSSGRLMNTEAFF. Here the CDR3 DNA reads TGTGCCAGCAGCTCCGGGCGGTTGATGAACACTGAAGCTTTCTTT. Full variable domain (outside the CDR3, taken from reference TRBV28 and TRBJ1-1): DVKVTQSSRYLVKRTGEKVFLECVQDMDHENMFWYRQDPGLGLRLIYFSYDVKMKEKGDIPEGYSVSREKKERFSLILESASTNQTSMYLCASSSGRLMNTEAFFGQGTRLTVV.

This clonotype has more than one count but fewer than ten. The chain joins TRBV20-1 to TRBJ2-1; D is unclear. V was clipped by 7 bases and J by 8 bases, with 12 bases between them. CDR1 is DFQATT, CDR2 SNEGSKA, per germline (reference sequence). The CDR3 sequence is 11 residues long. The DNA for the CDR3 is TGCAGTGTTAGGGCAATCGATGAGCAGTTCTTC. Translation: CSVRAIDEQFF.

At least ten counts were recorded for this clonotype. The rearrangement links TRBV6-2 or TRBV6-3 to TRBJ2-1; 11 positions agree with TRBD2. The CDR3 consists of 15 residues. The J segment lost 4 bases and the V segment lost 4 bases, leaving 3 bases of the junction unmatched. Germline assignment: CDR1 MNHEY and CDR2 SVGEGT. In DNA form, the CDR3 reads TGTGCCAGCAGTTTGACTAGCGGGATTTACAATGAGCAGTTCTTC. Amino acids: CASSLTSGIYNEQFF.

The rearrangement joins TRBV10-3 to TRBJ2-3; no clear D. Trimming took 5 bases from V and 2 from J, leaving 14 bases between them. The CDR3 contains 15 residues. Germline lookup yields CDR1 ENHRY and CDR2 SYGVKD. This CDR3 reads CAISQRKSNTDTQYF. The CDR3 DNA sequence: TGTGCCATCAGTCAAAGAAAATCTAACACAGATACGCAGTATTTT.

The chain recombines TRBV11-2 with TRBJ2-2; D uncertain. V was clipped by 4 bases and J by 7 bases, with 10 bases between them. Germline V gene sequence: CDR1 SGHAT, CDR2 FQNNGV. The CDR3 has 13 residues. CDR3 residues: CASSWNIVGELFF. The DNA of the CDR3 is TGTGCCAGCAGCTGGAACATTGTCGGGGAGCTGTTTTTT.

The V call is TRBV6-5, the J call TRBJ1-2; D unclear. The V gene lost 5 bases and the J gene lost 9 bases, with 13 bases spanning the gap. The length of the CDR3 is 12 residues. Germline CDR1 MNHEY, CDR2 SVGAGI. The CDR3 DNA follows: TGTGCCAGCAGTAGGGCCTCCCACAGCTACACCTTC. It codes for CASSRASHSYTF.

The CDR3 sequence: CASSPVGGAREKLFF. The CDR3 DNA reads as TGTGCCAGCAGTCCGGTGGGGGGGGCGCGAGAAAAACTGTTTTTT. This chain uses TRBV12-3 or TRBV12-4 with TRBJ1-4; D possibly corresponds to TRBD1 (6 bases). The germline V and J ends were trimmed by 5 bases and 8 bases, with 18 bases remaining between them. This CDR3 spans 15 amino acids.

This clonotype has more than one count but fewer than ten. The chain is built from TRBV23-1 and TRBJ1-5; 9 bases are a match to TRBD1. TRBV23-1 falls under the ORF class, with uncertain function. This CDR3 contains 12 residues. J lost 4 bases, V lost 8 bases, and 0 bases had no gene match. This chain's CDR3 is CASGQGNQPQHF. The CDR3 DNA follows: TGCGCCAGCGGACAGGGGAATCAGCCCCAGCATTTT.